This T cell receptor beta chain appears in the sequencing data of a study of a mutant IDH1 vaccine in newly diagnosed glioma. Study at large: Vaccination began 4-6 weeks post radiotherapy alone, or with temozolomide cycles. The treated population exhibited a male proportion of around 62%, a female proportion of 37.5%, and a mean age of roughly 39 years. Radiotherapy, temozolomide, or both had been given previously, and both were given to most. Study-level results: Immune responses induced by vaccination arose in about 93% of the patients.

Time point indicated: week 35, safety follow-up. Topical imiquimod accompanied each vaccine dose, which consisted of 300 ug of mutant IDH1 20-mer peptide. Clones were read by immunoSEQ multiplex PCR, and TCRdb kept only the in-frame ones, dropping some. This sample has about 32,000 clones, with around 80% found just once. Germline V gene lookup returns CDR1 MNHNS and CDR2 SASEGT. There are 15 residues in the CDR3. Trimming removed 6 bases at V and 2 bases at J, with 11 bases between. With regard to this clone: Its antigen remains unidentified.

The rearrangement links TRBV6-1 to TRBJ2-6; no clear D gene. This receptor was taken from a man aged 35 to 55 with glioma. Some clones in this sample may be carry-over from other donors' samples. Material: PBMCs, obtained from a glioma patient whose treatment included an IDH1 peptide vaccine. The CDR3, as DNA: TGTGCCAGCAGCCTTGAATTGACTGGGGCCAACGTCCTGACTTTC. It encodes CASSLELTGANVLTF.